The clone carrying this TCR beta chain was counted at least ten times. CDR1 is SGHRS, CDR2 YFSETQ, per germline. The V and J ends lost 3 bases and 5 bases respectively, with 11 bases between them. The CDR3 totals 14 residues. TCRdb re-derived calls from the RT-PCR reads in MiXCR, one entry per CDR3 protein. The sample includes 4,000 or so distinct CDR3 sequences, approximately 34% seen only once; the top ten take about 5%. The chain is built from TRBV5-1 and TRBJ2-2; a weak D match, TRBD1 (6 bases). Sequenced: memory CD4+ T cells from salivary gland. The source is a female donor with primary Sjogren's syndrome. CDR3 DNA: TGCGCCAGCAGCTCGGCACAGGGAACCGGGGAGCTGTTTTTT. It specifies CASSSAQGTGELFF. Together with reference TRBV5-1 and TRBJ2-2, the CDR3 gives the full variable domain: KAGVTQTPRYLIKTRGQQVTLSCSPISGHRSVSWYQQTPGQGLQFLFEYFSETQRNKGNFPGRFSGRQFSNSRSEMNVSTLELGDSALYLCASSSAQGTGELFFGEGSRLTVL.